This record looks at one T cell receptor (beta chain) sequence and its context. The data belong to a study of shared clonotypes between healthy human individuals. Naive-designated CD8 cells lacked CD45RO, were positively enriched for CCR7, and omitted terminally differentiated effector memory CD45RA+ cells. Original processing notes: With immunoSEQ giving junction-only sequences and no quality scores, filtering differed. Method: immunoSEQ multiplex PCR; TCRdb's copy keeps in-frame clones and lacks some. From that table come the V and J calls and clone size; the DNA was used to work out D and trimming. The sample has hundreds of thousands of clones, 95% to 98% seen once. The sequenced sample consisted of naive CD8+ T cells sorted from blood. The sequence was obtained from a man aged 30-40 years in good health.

The CDR3 protein is CASSLDSRSDIQYF. CDR3 coding DNA: TGTGCCAGCAGCTTAGACTCGCGGAGTGACATTCAGTACTTC. The genes are TRBV7-9 and TRBJ2-4; the D is unclear. Trimming took off 1 base at V and 8 bases at J, with 12 bases between the two ends. The V gene's germline CDR1 is SEHNR and CDR2 FQNEAQ (reference sequence). The CDR3 runs to 14 residues.